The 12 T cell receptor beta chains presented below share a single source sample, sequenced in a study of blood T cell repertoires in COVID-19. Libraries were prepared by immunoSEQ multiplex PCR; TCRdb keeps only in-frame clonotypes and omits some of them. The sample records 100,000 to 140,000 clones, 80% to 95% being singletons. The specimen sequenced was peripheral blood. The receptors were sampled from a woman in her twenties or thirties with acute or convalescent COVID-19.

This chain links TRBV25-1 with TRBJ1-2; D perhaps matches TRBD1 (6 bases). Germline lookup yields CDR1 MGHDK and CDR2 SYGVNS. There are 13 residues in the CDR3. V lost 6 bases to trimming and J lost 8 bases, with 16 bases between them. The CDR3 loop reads CASRGTGLEGYTF. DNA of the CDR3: TGTGCCAGCAGGGGAACAGGGTTGGAGGGCTACACCTTC.

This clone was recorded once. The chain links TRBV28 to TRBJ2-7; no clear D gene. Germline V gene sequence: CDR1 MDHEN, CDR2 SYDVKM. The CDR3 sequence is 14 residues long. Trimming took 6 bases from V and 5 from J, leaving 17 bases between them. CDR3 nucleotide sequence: TGTGCCAGCAGCCTCTCGGGTGGCAAGAACGAGCAGTACTTC. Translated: CASSLSGGKNEQYF.

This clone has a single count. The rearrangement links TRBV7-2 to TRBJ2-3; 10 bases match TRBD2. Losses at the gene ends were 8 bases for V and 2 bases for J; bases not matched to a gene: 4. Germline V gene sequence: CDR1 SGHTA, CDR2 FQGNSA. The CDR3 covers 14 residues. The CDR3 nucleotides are TGTGCCAGCGTCCTAGCGGGGGCCACAGATACGCAGTATTTT. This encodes CASVLAGATDTQYF. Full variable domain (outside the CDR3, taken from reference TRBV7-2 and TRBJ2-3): GAGVSQSPSNKVTEKGKDVELRCDPISGHTALYWYRQSLGQGLEFLIYFQGNSAPDKSGLPSDRFSAERTGGSVSTLTIQRTQQEDSAVYLCASVLAGATDTQYFGPGTRLTVL.

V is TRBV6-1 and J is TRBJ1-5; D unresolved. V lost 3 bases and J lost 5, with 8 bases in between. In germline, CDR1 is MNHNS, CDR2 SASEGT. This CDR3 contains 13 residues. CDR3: CASSESIYQPQHF. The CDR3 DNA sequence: TGTGCCAGCAGTGAGTCTATTTATCAGCCCCAGCATTTT.

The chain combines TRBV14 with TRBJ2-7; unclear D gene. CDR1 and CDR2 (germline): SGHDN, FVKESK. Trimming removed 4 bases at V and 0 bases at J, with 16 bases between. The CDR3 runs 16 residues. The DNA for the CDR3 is TGTGCCAGCAGCCCCCGCACCGCAGGTCTCTCCTACGAGCAGTACTTC. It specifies CASSPRTAGLSYEQYF.

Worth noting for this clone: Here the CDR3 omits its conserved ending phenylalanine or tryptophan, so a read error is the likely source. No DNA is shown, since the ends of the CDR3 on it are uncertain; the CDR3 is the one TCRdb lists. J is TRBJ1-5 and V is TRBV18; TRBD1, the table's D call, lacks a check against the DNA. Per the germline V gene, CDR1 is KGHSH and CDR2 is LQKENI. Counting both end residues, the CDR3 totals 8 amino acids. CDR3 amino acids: CASSAVSS.

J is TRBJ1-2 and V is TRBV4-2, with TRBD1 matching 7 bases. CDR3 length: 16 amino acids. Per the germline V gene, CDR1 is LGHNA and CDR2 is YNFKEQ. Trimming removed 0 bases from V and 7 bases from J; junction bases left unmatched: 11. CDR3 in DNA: TGTGCCAGCAGCCAAGATGGGACAGACCACCGGTTTGGCTACACCTTC. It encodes CASSQDGTDHRFGYTF.

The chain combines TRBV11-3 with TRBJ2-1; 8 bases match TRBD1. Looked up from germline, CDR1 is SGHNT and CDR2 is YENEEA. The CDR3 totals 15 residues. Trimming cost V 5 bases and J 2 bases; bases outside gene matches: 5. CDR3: CASSQGAPTYNEQFF. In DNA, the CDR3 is TGTGCCAGCAGCCAGGGGGCCCCTACCTACAATGAGCAGTTCTTC.

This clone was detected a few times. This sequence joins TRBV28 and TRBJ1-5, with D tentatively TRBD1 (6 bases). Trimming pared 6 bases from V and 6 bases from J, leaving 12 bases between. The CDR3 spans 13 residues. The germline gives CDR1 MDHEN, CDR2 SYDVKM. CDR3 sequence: CASRDLGAQPQHF. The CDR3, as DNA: TGTGCCAGCAGAGACTTGGGGGCTCAGCCCCAGCATTTT.

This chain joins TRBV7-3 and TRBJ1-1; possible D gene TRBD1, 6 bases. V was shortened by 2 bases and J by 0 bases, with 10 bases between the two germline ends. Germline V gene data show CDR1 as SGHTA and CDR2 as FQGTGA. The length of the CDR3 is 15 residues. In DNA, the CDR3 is TGTGCCAGCAGCTTACGGGGGGGCGTGAACACTGAAGCTTTCTTT. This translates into CASSLRGGVNTEAFF.

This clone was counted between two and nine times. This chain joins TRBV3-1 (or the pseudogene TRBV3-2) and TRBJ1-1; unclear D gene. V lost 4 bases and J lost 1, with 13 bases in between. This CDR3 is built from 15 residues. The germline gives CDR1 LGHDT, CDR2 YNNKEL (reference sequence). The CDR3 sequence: CASSLRGRGNTEAFF. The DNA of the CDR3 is TGTGCCAGCAGCCTCAGAGGGCGGGGGAACACTGAAGCTTTCTTT.

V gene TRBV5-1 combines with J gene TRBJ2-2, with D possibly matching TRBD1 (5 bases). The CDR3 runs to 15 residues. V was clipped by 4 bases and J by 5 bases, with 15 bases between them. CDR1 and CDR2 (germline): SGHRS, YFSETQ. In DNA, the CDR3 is TGCGCCAGCAGCCCGGGTGCAGGGCAAACCGGGGAGCTGTTTTTT. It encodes CASSPGAGQTGELFF.